The rows below give T cell receptor beta chains drawn from one sample of a study of molecular identifiers for immune sequencing clone quantification. TCRdb called the PCR reads again in MiXCR, with one record for every CDR3 protein. The repertoire holds tens of thousands of distinct CDR3 sequences, with 15% to 20% as singletons. Source material: naive CD8+ T cells from blood, with Jurkat cell RNA spiked in. These receptors all come from a human donor in good health. Some libraries in this study had Jurkat cell RNA spiked in. CDR3s include the opening cysteine and the closing phenylalanine or tryptophan. The D gene is left open where the match is weak. Size values are once, few and many counts, or a class for expanded clones, and some rows have none.

size	D	V	J	DNA	CDR3
many	NA	TRBV6-6	TRBJ2-6	TGTGCCAGCAGCCCGGACAGCCCAGGGGCCAACGTCCTGACTTTC	CASSPDSPGANVLTF
many	NA	TRBV2	TRBJ1-1	TGTGCCAGCAGTGAATTGGGGCAAGGAAGCACTGAAGCTTTCTTT	CASSELGQGSTEAFF
many	TRBD2	TRBV12-3/TRBV12-4	TRBJ2-3	TGTGCCAGCATTCCTGATGCGGGAGATAGCACAGATACGCAGTATTTT	CASIPDAGDSTDTQYF
many	TRBD1	TRBV2	TRBJ2-7	TGTGCCAGCAGGCCCGGGACAGGGGACTACGAGCAGTACTTC	CASRPGTGDYEQYF
many	NA	TRBV11-2	TRBJ2-3	TGTGCCAGCAGTTTGACCCTTCTTACGCAGTATTTT	CASSLTLLTQYF
few	NA	TRBV5-5	TRBJ2-7	TGTGCCAGCAGCCCGACAGGAGATTCCTACGAGCAGTACTTC	CASSPTGDSYEQYF
many	NA	TRBV12-3/TRBV12-4	TRBJ2-6	TGTGCCAGCAGCCAGGGACGTAGGGCCTCTGGGGCCAACGTCCTGACTTTC	CASSQGRRASGANVLTF
many	TRBD1	TRBV7-9	TRBJ2-7	TGTGCCAGCAGCCCCACAGGGGCCGAGCAGTACTTC	CASSPTGAEQYF
NA	TRBD2	TRBV19	TRBJ2-1	TGTGCCAGTAGTATGGGGGGGTTGGGTCCTGAGCAGTTCTTC	CASSMGGLGPEQFF
many	NA	TRBV19	TRBJ1-5	TGTGCCAGTAGTACCTTAGGCAGCAGCAATCAGCCCCAGCATTTT	CASSTLGSSNQPQHF
many	NA	TRBV7-4	TRBJ1-2	TGTGCAAGCAGCTTGGCAGCAAACTCCGACTACACCTTC	CASSLAANSDYTF
many	NA	TRBV19	TRBJ1-1	TGTGCCAGTAACCGAATGAACACTGAAGCTTTCTTT	CASNRMNTEAFF
many	TRBD1	TRBV7-3	TRBJ2-1	TGTGCCAGCAGCTACCTGACAGGGGGCAATGAGCAGTTCTTC	CASSYLTGGNEQFF
many	NA	TRBV20-1	TRBJ2-7	TGCAGTGCTAGAGATGGTGAGAGCTCCTACGAGCAGTACTTC	CSARDGESSYEQYF
NA	TRBD2	TRBV7-2	TRBJ2-7	TGTGCCAGCAGCTTTACTAGCGGGCACTACGAGCAGTACTTC	CASSFTSGHYEQYF
once	NA	TRBV2	TRBJ1-3	TGTGCCAGCAGTGAGGCAGCTGGAAACACCATATATTTT	CASSEAAGNTIYF
many	TRBD1	TRBV6-5	TRBJ1-5	TGTGCCAGCAGTGACAGGGCACCTAATCAGCCCCAGCATTTT	CASSDRAPNQPQHF
many	NA	TRBV20-1	TRBJ2-7	TGCAGTGCTAGCGACTCATCCTACGAGCAGTACTTC	CSASDSSYEQYF
many	NA	TRBV19	TRBJ2-4	TGTGCCAGCAAAAGGGACGAACTAGCCAAAAACATTCAGTACTTC	CASKRDELAKNIQYF
NA	NA	TRBV7-9	TRBJ2-1	TGTGCCAGCAGCTCGTCGGACGGGATCCATGAGCAGTTCTTC	CASSSSDGIHEQFF
many	NA	TRBV7-2	TRBJ2-6	TGTGCCAGCAGCTCCTACTTCTCTGGGGCCAACGTCCTGACTTTC	CASSSYFSGANVLTF
many	NA	TRBV3-1	TRBJ2-7	TGTGCCAGCAGCCAAGCCGGCCAGACCTACGAGCAGTACTTC	CASSQAGQTYEQYF
many	NA	TRBV4-3	TRBJ1-1	TGCGCCAGCAGCCAGAGTGTGGGGAACACTGAAGCTTTCTTT	CASSQSVGNTEAFF
once	TRBD1	TRBV4-3	TRBJ1-1	TGCGCCAGCAGCCAAGATCTGGTGGACAGGGGGCGCGACACTGAAGCTTTCTTT	CASSQDLVDRGRDTEAFF
many	NA	TRBV7-9	TRBJ1-1	TGTGCCAGCAGCTCCTTCACTGAAGCTTTCTTT	CASSSFTEAFF
NA	NA	TRBV5-4	TRBJ1-2	TGTGCCAGCAGCTTGGAACAGACAGACTATGGCTACACCTTC	CASSLEQTDYGYTF
many	NA	TRBV10-1	TRBJ2-7	TGCGCCAGCTCCCCCCCGGGGAACGACGAGCAGTACTTC	CASSPPGNDEQYF
many	TRBD2	TRBV9	TRBJ2-1	TGTGCCAGCAGCACGGGGGGCTCCTACAATGAGCAGTTCTTC	CASSTGGSYNEQFF
NA	NA	TRBV11-3	TRBJ2-3	TGTGCCAGCAGCTTCCGGGCCGAGGGGCAGGGGATAGATACGCAGTATTTT	CASSFRAEGQGIDTQYF
many	NA	TRBV30	TRBJ2-5	TGTGCCTGGACAGTTTCGGGAGAGACCCAGTACTTC	CAWTVSGETQYF
NA	TRBD2	TRBV11-2	TRBJ2-1	TGTGCCAGCAGCAGAAGCGGGGGAGGTACCTACAATGAGCAGTTCTTC	CASSRSGGGTYNEQFF
many	TRBD2	TRBV12-3/TRBV12-4	TRBJ2-1	TGTGCCAGCAGTTTAATGGGCGGGGGGGCAGACAATGAGCAGTTCTTC	CASSLMGGGADNEQFF
many	NA	TRBV6-5	TRBJ2-5	TGTGCCAGCAGTTCGGCAGGGGTAGCAGAGACCCAGTACTTC	CASSSAGVAETQYF
many	NA	TRBV28	TRBJ2-2	TGTGCCAGCAGTTTGACGAACACCGGGGAGCTGTTTTTT	CASSLTNTGELFF
once	TRBD2	TRBV28	TRBJ2-5	TGTGCCAGCCGCTGGACTAGCGGGAGGAGGGGCCAAGAGACCCAGTACTTC	CASRWTSGRRGQETQYF
many	NA	TRBV4-3	TRBJ1-4	TGCGCCAGCAGCCGCAGACGGACCAGCAATGAAAAACTGTTTTTT	CASSRRRTSNEKLFF
many	NA	TRBV5-1	TRBJ2-7	TGCGCCAGCAGCTGGACTACGCTTACCTACGAGCAGTACTTC	CASSWTTLTYEQYF
many	NA	TRBV20-1	TRBJ2-5	TGCAGTGCTTCCTCGTGGGACTGGGAAGAGACCCAGTACTTC	CSASSWDWEETQYF
many	NA	TRBV6-1	TRBJ1-5	TGTGCCAGCAGTGACTGGGGACTCCAGCCCCAGCATTTT	CASSDWGLQPQHF
NA	TRBD1	TRBV11-2	TRBJ2-7	TGTGCCAGCAGCTTAGGCCACGGAGTTACAGGGGGCTACGAGCAGTACTTC	CASSLGHGVTGGYEQYF
many	TRBD1	TRBV9	TRBJ2-1	TGTGCCAGCAGCGTACAGGGGGACATATATGAGCAGTTCTTC	CASSVQGDIYEQFF
NA	NA	TRBV6-5	TRBJ1-4	TGTGCCAGGAGCCCCCGACTAACAACTAATGAAAAACTGTTTTTT	CARSPRLTTNEKLFF
many	NA	TRBV11-2	TRBJ2-3	TGTGCCAGCAGCTTTCTGCAGGGAAGTCTAACAGATACGCAGTATTTT	CASSFLQGSLTDTQYF
many	NA	TRBV12-3/TRBV12-4	TRBJ2-2	TGTGCCAGCAGTCAAGACAGATACACCGGGGAGCTGTTTTTT	CASSQDRYTGELFF
many	NA	TRBV11-2	TRBJ1-2	TGTGCCAGCAGCTTAGCCGGGCCTCCCGGGAGCTACACCTTC	CASSLAGPPGSYTF
many	NA	TRBV24-1	TRBJ1-4	TGTGCCACCAGTGCAGGATTTTATGAAAAACTGTTTTTT	CATSAGFYEKLFF
many	NA	TRBV12-3/TRBV12-4	TRBJ2-5	TGTGCCAGCAGACCTGCCTTAGGGATACAAGAGACCCAGTACTTC	CASRPALGIQETQYF